Presented here are 13 T cell receptor beta chains from one specimen sequenced in a study of T cells in Graves' hyperthyroidism and ophthalmopathy. Amplified TCR beta CDR3 regions derived from RNA transcripts. When the TCR CDR3 underwent first-round RT-PCR, the HTBI primer set was used. TCRdb re-called the multiplex PCR reads with MiXCR, one entry per CDR3 protein. Of around 250,000 distinct CDR3 sequences in the sample, around 25% are singletons; the top ten hold about a third. Sequenced material: blood. The receptors were sampled from a woman in her thirties or forties with Graves' ophthalmopathy.

This clonotype came up many times. The chain employs TRBV12-3 or TRBV12-4 and TRBJ1-2; D possibly corresponds to TRBD1 (6 bases). This CDR3 has 12 amino acids. Trimming shortened V by 6 bases and J by 4 bases, and 9 bases separated the two germline ends. The chain's CDR3 is CASRTGSYGYTF. The CDR3 region has the DNA TGTGCCAGCAGGACAGGATCCTATGGCTACACCTTC.

This clonotype was seen ten or more times. In nucleotides, the CDR3 is TGTGCCAGCAGTGTGGGGGTGACTGGGACTGAAGCTTTCTTT. Translated, it gives CASSVGVTGTEAFF. The chain couples TRBV28 to TRBJ1-1, with D perhaps TRBD1 (5 bases). Trimming took off 5 bases at V and 5 bases at J, with 15 bases between the two ends. The CDR3 length is 14 residues. Germline lookup yields CDR1 MDHEN and CDR2 SYDVKM.

The chain's CDR3 is CASRSGQQTTEAFF. The CDR3 DNA follows: TGTGCCAGCAGATCGGGACAGCAGACCACTGAAGCTTTCTTT. This chain connects TRBV12-3 or TRBV12-4 to TRBJ1-1; 7 bases fit TRBD1. The V segment lost 6 bases and the J segment 4 bases; nucleotides outside the gene matches: 8. The CDR3 consists of 14 residues.

Ten or more counts support this clonotype. The chain carries TRBV5-1 and TRBJ1-1; 7 nucleotides match TRBD1. This CDR3 is 15 amino acids long. CDR1 and CDR2 (germline): SGHRS, YFSETQ. V lost 4 bases to trimming and J lost 5 bases; unmatched junction nucleotides: 11. CDR3 loop: CASSGRQGGWTEAFF. CDR3 nucleotides: TGCGCCAGCAGCGGAAGACAGGGAGGATGGACTGAAGCTTTCTTT.

Ten or more counts support this clonotype. This chain links TRBV15 with TRBJ1-6; TRBD1 might be the D (5 bases). The germline V gene encodes CDR1 LNHNV and CDR2 YYDKDF (reference sequence). V lost 3 bases to trimming and J lost 5 bases, with 11 bases between them. The CDR3 is made up of 15 amino acids. The CDR3 loop reads CATSRGRGDNSPLHF. CDR3 coding DNA: TGTGCCACCAGCAGGGGACGGGGAGATAATTCACCCCTCCACTTT.

This clonotype showed up many times. The chain is built from TRBV19 and TRBJ2-7; D may be TRBD1 or TRBD2 (5 bases each). This CDR3 is 14 amino acids long. CDR1 and CDR2 from the germline V gene are LNHDA and SQIVND (reference sequence). Trimming left V 1 base short and J 0 bases short, with 7 bases between. The CDR3, as DNA: TGTGCCAGTAGTATAGCAGGGAGCTCCTACGAGCAGTACTTC. Protein sequence: CASSIAGSSYEQYF. The entire variable domain, with the rest obtained from reference TRBV19 and TRBJ2-7, is as follows: DGGITQSPKYLFRKEGQNVTLSCEQNLNHDAMYWYRQDPGQGLRLIYYSQIVNDFQKGDIAEGYSVSREKKESFPLTVTSAQKNPTAFYLCASSIAGSSYEQYFGPGTRLTVT.

This chain joins TRBV12-3 or TRBV12-4 and TRBJ1-5; D uncertain. CDR3 length: 15 residues. Between the trimmed V and J ends, which lost 3 bases and 0 bases, there was a span of 9 bases. CDR3 amino acids: CASSFGVYSNQPQHF. The CDR3 coding sequence is TGTGCCAGCAGTTTTGGGGTTTATAGCAATCAGCCCCAGCATTTT.

Many counts were recorded for this clonotype. J is TRBJ1-2 and V is TRBV5-1, with D perhaps matching TRBD1 (5 bases). Germline V gene lookup returns CDR1 SGHRS and CDR2 YFSETQ. V was trimmed by 1 base and J by 4 bases, leaving 14 bases between them. CDR3 length equals 15 residues. In DNA, the CDR3 is TGCGCCAGCAGCTTGTTAGGGGTCTCCGCCTATGGCTACACCTTC. It is translated as CASSLLGVSAYGYTF.

This clonotype has ten or more counts. This chain joins TRBV11-1 and TRBJ2-7; D is ambiguous. CDR3 length: 16 amino acids. V lost 5 bases and J 3 bases, leaving 20 bases between the germline ends. The germline CDR1 and CDR2 sequences are SGHAT and FQDESV (reference sequence). The CDR3: CASSPLTTGTLYEQYF. The CDR3 DNA reads TGTGCCAGCAGCCCCCTCACGACGGGCACCCTCTACGAGCAGTACTTC. Combining the CDR3 with reference TRBV11-1 and TRBJ2-7 gives the whole variable domain EAEVAQSPRYKITEKSQAVAFWCDPISGHATLYWYRQILGQGPELLVQFQDESVVDDSQLPKDRFSAERLKGVDSTLKIQPAELGDSAMYLCASSPLTTGTLYEQYFGPGTRLTVT.

This clonotype appeared many times. The rearrangement joins TRBV5-1 to TRBJ2-7; D might be TRBD2 (6 bases). V was trimmed by 1 base and J by 4 bases, leaving 12 bases between them. CDR1 and CDR2 (germline): SGHRS, YFSETQ. The CDR3 consists of 14 residues. The CDR3 DNA reads TGCGCCAGCAGCTTGCGTGGGAGCGGGTACGAGCAGTACTTC. Its translation: CASSLRGSGYEQYF.

This clonotype was recorded many times. V usage is TRBV28 and J usage is TRBJ2-2; D uncertain. The CDR3 spans 15 residues. CDR1 is MDHEN and CDR2 is SYDVKM in the germline V gene. V was cut by 4 bases and J by 0 bases, with 9 bases left in between. Here the CDR3 DNA reads TGTGCCAGCAGTTCCAGACTGGCGAACACCGGGGAGCTGTTTTTT. Translated: CASSSRLANTGELFF.

This clonotype was observed many times. The chain is built from TRBV6-1 and TRBJ1-6, with a possible D match to TRBD1 (6 bases). The germline V gene has CDR1 MNHNS and CDR2 SASEGT. The CDR3 is 15 amino acids. V lost 7 bases to trimming and J lost 9 bases, with 19 bases between them. The CDR3 region has the DNA TGTGCCAGCACCAAAAATGGGGGGCTTGGTTCACCCCTCCACTTT. This sequence encodes CASTKNGGLGSPLHF.

In this sample, this clonotype turned up a few times. The V and J genes are TRBV24-1 and TRBJ2-7; a weak D match, TRBD1 (5 bases). Trimming removed 2 bases from V and 4 bases from J, with 14 bases in between. Looked up from germline, CDR1 is KGHDR and CDR2 is SFDVKD. The CDR3 has 15 residues. In nucleotides, the CDR3 is TGTGCCACCAGTGATTCCTACAAACAGGTGTACGAGCAGTACTTC. It encodes CATSDSYKQVYEQYF.